Below, 32 T cell receptor beta chains from the same sample are listed, as sequenced in a study of shared clonotypes between healthy human individuals. Profiling relied on immunoSEQ multiplex PCR, and the TCRdb table lists in-frame clones only, not all of them. Among a few hundred thousand clones listed, 50% to 80% were seen once. Sequencing was carried out using memory CD4+ T cells sorted from blood. This sample's subset: CD45RA-negative fraction. The receptors were gathered from a man younger than 40 in good health.

The rearrangement links TRBV18 to TRBJ2-1; tentatively, D is TRBD2 (5 bases). The CDR3 sequence is 16 residues long. Germline V gene lookup returns CDR1 KGHSH and CDR2 LQKENI. Trimming removed 3 bases from V and 4 bases from J, with 16 bases in between. CDR3 residues: CASSPTIGSGYNEQFF. The CDR3, as DNA: TGTGCCAGCTCACCGACCATAGGGAGCGGTTACAATGAGCAGTTCTTC.

J is TRBJ1-5 and V is TRBV5-6; D is possibly TRBD1 (6 bases). V was shortened by 0 bases and J by 5 bases, with 15 bases between the two germline ends. CDR1 SGHDT and CDR2 YYEEEE come from the germline V gene. CDR3 length equals 16 residues. CDR3 amino acids: CASSLGTAQPDQPQHF. The DNA for the CDR3 is TGTGCCAGCAGCTTGGGGACAGCCCAGCCCGATCAGCCCCAGCATTTT.

The chain recombines TRBV9 with TRBJ1-3, with D unclear. This CDR3 is built from 13 residues. V gave up 2 bases and J gave up 8 bases, with 11 bases separating them. Germline CDR1 SGDLS, CDR2 YYNGEE. CDR3 coding DNA: TGTGCCAGCAGCGTCCGGATGTGGGACACCATATATTTT. It yields the protein CASSVRMWDTIYF.

The chain joins TRBV7-6 to TRBJ2-2; 12 bases align to TRBD2. The germline CDR1 and CDR2 sequences are SGHVS and FNYEAQ. V was clipped by 5 bases and J by 4 bases; unmatched bases: 8. This CDR3 region has 17 residues. CDR3 in amino acids: CASSTRLAGAGTGELFF. The CDR3 nucleotides are TGTGCCAGCAGCACGAGACTAGCGGGAGCGGGCACCGGGGAGCTGTTTTTT.

The genes are TRBV2 and TRBJ2-2; no clear D. The V gene lost 4 bases and the J gene lost 3 bases, with 6 bases spanning the gap. Per germline, CDR1 SNHLY and CDR2 FYNNEI. This CDR3 spans 13 amino acids. CDR3 DNA sequence: TGTGCCAGCAGTGTTCGAGACACCGGGGAGCTGTTTTTT. Translation: CASSVRDTGELFF.

This clone was observed a handful of times. The rearrangement links TRBV5-5 to TRBJ1-4, with D possibly matching TRBD1 (5 bases). Germline loops: CDR1 SGHKS, CDR2 YYEKEE (reference sequence). V was trimmed by 4 bases and J by 10 bases, leaving 11 bases between them. CDR3 length equals 12 residues. This CDR3 is CASSPGTRKLFF. The CDR3 bases are TGTGCCAGCAGCCCTGGGACCAGAAAACTGTTTTTT. The full variable domain, in which reference TRBV5-5 and TRBJ1-4 provide the parts outside the CDR3, is DAGVTQSPTHLIKTRGQQVTLRCSPISGHKSVSWYQQVLGQGPQFIFQYYEKEERGRGNFPDRFSARQFPNYSSELNVNALLLGDSALYLCASSPGTRKLFFGSGTQLSVL.

As for this clone: The junction and the germline gene differ at one end; a read error may be behind it. V gene TRBV19 combines with J gene TRBJ2-1; TRBD2 agrees at 12 bases. CDR1 LNHDA and CDR2 SQIVND come from the germline V gene (reference sequence). This CDR3 comprises 12 residues. CDR3 region: CASSTPSGRAIF. The CDR3 bases are TGTGCCAGTAGTACCCCTAGCGGGAGGGCCATCTTC.

The chain links TRBV7-2 to TRBJ2-3, with 7 nucleotides matching TRBD2. The CDR3 loop spans 12 amino acids. V lost 6 bases and J lost 10; bases outside the gene matches: 7. Germline CDR1 and CDR2: SGHTA and FQGNSA. The chain's CDR3 is CASRGTGLPQYF. The DNA for the CDR3 is TGTGCCAGCAGGGGGACGGGACTACCGCAGTATTTT.

As DNA, the CDR3 is TGCGCCACCCACCTTGGGGCGGGAGGGATTGGACACGAGCAGTACTTC. Encoded protein: CATHLGAGGIGHEQYF. The chain combines TRBV10-2 with TRBJ2-7, with 9 nucleotides matching TRBD2. Germline V gene data show CDR1 as WSHSY and CDR2 as SAAADI. The CDR3 spans 16 residues. The junction had 18 bases not matched to a gene; V was cut back by 10 bases and J by 5 bases.

This clone showed up just a few times. The V gene is TRBV29-1, the J gene TRBJ2-3, with 11 nucleotides matching TRBD1. This CDR3 has 14 amino acids. Germline V CDR1 and CDR2: SQVTM, ANQGSEA. V lost 6 bases, J lost 3 bases, and 5 bases stayed unmatched. For the CDR3, the DNA is TGCAGCGTCCCGGACAGGGGGCGAACAGATACGCAGTATTTT. Translated, it gives CSVPDRGRTDTQYF.

The sample holds a few counts of this clone. CDR3 coding DNA: TGTGCCAGCAGTCCGTGGCAGGGTTTGGACACCGGGGAGCTGTTTTTT. Encoded protein: CASSPWQGLDTGELFF. This chain joins TRBV28 and TRBJ2-2; a possible D gene is TRBD1 (5 bases). CDR1 is MDHEN, CDR2 SYDVKM, per germline. The CDR3 runs 16 residues. Trimming took 5 bases from V and 3 from J, leaving 16 bases between them.

This clone was detected only a few times. The chain couples TRBV9 to TRBJ2-5; TRBD2 matches at 11 bases. Trimming cost V 4 bases and J 3 bases; bases outside gene matches: 5. Germline values: CDR1 SGDLS, CDR2 YYNGEE. The CDR3 is made up of 15 amino acids. The CDR3 is CASSLMGLAEETQYF. In DNA form, the CDR3 reads TGTGCCAGCAGCCTTATGGGACTAGCGGAAGAGACCCAGTACTTC.

The chain recombines TRBV11-3 with TRBJ1-1, with D tentatively TRBD1 (5 bases). The CDR3 sequence is 14 residues long. Trimming cost V 6 bases and J 3 bases, with 14 bases left between them. CDR1 and CDR2 (germline): SGHNT, YENEEA. The CDR3 protein is CASRGTGVDTEAFF. CDR3 bases: TGTGCCAGCAGGGGAACGGGGGTTGACACTGAAGCTTTCTTT. Full variable domain (remainder filled in from reference TRBV11-3 and TRBJ1-1): EAGVVQSPRYKIIEKKQPVAFWCNPISGHNTLYWYLQNLGQGPELLIRYENEEAVDDSQLPKDRFSAERLKGVDSTLKIQPAELGDSAVYLCASRGTGVDTEAFFGQGTRLTVV.

This clone was seen a few times. The CDR3 protein is CASRHGQNLNTGELFF. DNA for the CDR3: TGCGCCAGCAGACATGGACAGAACCTTAACACCGGGGAGCTGTTTTTT. This chain uses TRBV5-1 with TRBJ2-2; possibly TRBD1 for D (6 bases). Germline V gene lookup returns CDR1 SGHRS and CDR2 YFSETQ. Trimming stripped 5 bases from V and 2 bases from J, with 16 bases between. The CDR3 extends over 16 amino acids. Variable domain in full (rest from reference TRBV5-1 and TRBJ2-2): KAGVTQTPRYLIKTRGQQVTLSCSPISGHRSVSWYQQTPGQGLQFLFEYFSETQRNKGNFPGRFSGRQFSNSRSEMNVSTLELGDSALYLCASRHGQNLNTGELFFGEGSRLTVL.

The V call is TRBV7-2, the J call TRBJ2-5; tentative D call: TRBD1 (5 bases). This CDR3 comprises 14 residues. In germline, CDR1 is SGHTA, CDR2 FQGNSA. The V end was cut by 1 base, the J end by 5 bases, with 11 bases between. CDR3 protein: CASSLGRVWETQYF. The CDR3 DNA reads TGTGCCAGCAGCTTAGGCAGGGTTTGGGAGACCCAGTACTTC.

The V call is TRBV6-1, the J call TRBJ1-3; unclear D gene. Germline V gene data show CDR1 as MNHNS and CDR2 as SASEGT. The CDR3 consists of 16 residues. The V and J ends lost 0 bases and 0 bases respectively, with 9 bases between them. The CDR3 reads CASSEAGVGSGNTIYF. In DNA form, the CDR3 reads TGTGCCAGCAGTGAAGCCGGGGTTGGCTCTGGAAACACCATATATTTT.

This clone was seen a few times. CDR3 DNA: TGTGCCAGCAGTTTAAATAGCCCGGAGACCCAGTACTTC. Translating it yields CASSLNSPETQYF. This chain joins TRBV28 and TRBJ2-5; D remains ambiguous. CDR3 length equals 13 residues. Germline values: CDR1 MDHEN, CDR2 SYDVKM. The V end was cut by 2 bases, the J end by 5 bases, with 9 bases between.

This chain connects TRBV30 to TRBJ2-1, with TRBD2 matching over 7 bases. Germline V gene sequence: CDR1 GTSNPN, CDR2 SVGIG (reference sequence). Germline trimming cut 4 bases from V and 6 bases from J; bases unmatched to any gene: 6. The CDR3 runs to 13 residues. The chain's CDR3 is CAWTIGGSNEQFF. CDR3 DNA: TGTGCCTGGACGATCGGCGGGAGCAATGAGCAGTTCTTC.

The V and J genes are TRBV7-2 and TRBJ2-5; D is possibly TRBD1 (5 bases). The CDR3 is 11 amino acids. CDR1 and CDR2 from the germline V gene are SGHTA and FQGNSA. V was trimmed by 5 bases and J by 6 bases, leaving 7 bases between them. The DNA of the CDR3 is TGTGCCAGCAGCCAGGGAAAGACCCAGTACTTC. Its protein is CASSQGKTQYF.

V and J are TRBV6-5 and TRBJ1-2; D is possibly TRBD1 (6 bases). From germline, CDR1 is MNHEY and CDR2 SVGAGI. The CDR3 consists of 15 residues. The V and J ends lost 8 bases and 4 bases respectively, with 20 bases between them. CDR3 loop: CASSGASRAGYGYTF. The CDR3 region has the DNA TGTGCCAGCTCAGGGGCCTCAAGGGCCGGCTATGGCTACACCTTC.

The chain recombines TRBV6-1 with TRBJ2-1; 12 bases align to TRBD2. Per germline, CDR1 MNHNS and CDR2 SASEGT. The CDR3 covers 15 residues. V lost 6 bases to trimming and J lost 9 bases; unmatched junction nucleotides: 9. The CDR3 spells CASRTPGLAGFEQFF. The CDR3 DNA reads TGTGCCAGCAGAACTCCGGGACTAGCGGGTTTTGAGCAGTTCTTC.

This clone was recorded once. This chain uses TRBV7-9 with TRBJ1-5; the match to TRBD1 covers 8 bases. The trim removed 5 bases at V and 6 bases at J, leaving 9 bases unmatched. The CDR3 covers 15 residues. Germline assignment: CDR1 SEHNR and CDR2 FQNEAQ (reference sequence). The CDR3 DNA reads as TGTGCCAGCAGCGCATCAGGGGGCGAAGGTCAGCCCCAGCATTTT. It translates to CASSASGGEGQPQHF.

On this clone itself: This CDR3 is also generated by other DNA sequences in the sample. The J gene is TRBJ2-3, the V gene TRBV5-1; D remains unclear. The CDR3 runs to 14 residues. V was clipped by 0 bases and J by 1 base, with 6 bases between them. Germline loops: CDR1 SGHRS, CDR2 YFSETQ. The CDR3 region has the DNA TGCGCCAGCAGCTTGGCTAGTGGCACAGATACGCAGTATTTT. Translating it yields CASSLASGTDTQYF.

V is TRBV5-6 and J is TRBJ2-7; the D gene is possibly TRBD2 (5 bases). The CDR3 covers 15 residues. The germline gives CDR1 SGHDT, CDR2 YYEEEE. Between the trimmed V and J ends, which lost 4 bases and 2 bases, there was a span of 16 bases. The CDR3 nucleotides are TGTGCCAGCAGCACGCGTGGCGGGCGTCCCTACGAGCAGTACTTC. Translation: CASSTRGGRPYEQYF.

This clone came up once. V gene TRBV10-2 combines with J gene TRBJ2-1; weak D call: TRBD1 (6 bases). CDR3 length: 15 residues. V was pared by 5 bases and J by 6 bases, with 17 bases between. Germline CDR1 WSHSY, CDR2 SAAADI. Here the CDR3 reads CASSKQQGTSNEQFF. In DNA form, the CDR3 reads TGCGCCAGCAGTAAGCAACAGGGCACCTCCAATGAGCAGTTCTTC.

This chain connects TRBV30 to TRBJ1-5, with 11 bases lining up with TRBD1. V lost 2 bases and J lost 7; bases outside the gene matches: 13. CDR3 length: 17 amino acids. The germline CDR1 and CDR2 sequences are GTSNPN and SVGIG (reference sequence). For the CDR3, the DNA is TGTGCCTGGAGTCGCCTAGTTGGACAGGGGGCCAGACAGCCCCAGCATTTT. Protein product: CAWSRLVGQGARQPQHF.

This chain joins TRBV19 and TRBJ1-1; TRBD1 agrees at 10 bases. CDR1 LNHDA and CDR2 SQIVND come from the germline V gene (reference sequence). V gave up 2 bases and J gave up 6 bases; unmatched junction bases: 12. This CDR3 is 17 amino acids long. The CDR3: CASSILSGGTGVSEAFF. CDR3 DNA: TGTGCCAGTAGTATACTAAGCGGGGGGACAGGGGTTTCTGAAGCTTTCTTT.

Comment on this clone: Distinct nucleotide sequences in the sample also encode this CDR3. The V and J genes are TRBV6-1 and TRBJ2-7, with D maybe TRBD1 (5 bases). Germline assignment: CDR1 MNHNS and CDR2 SASEGT. V dropped 2 bases and J dropped 2 bases, with 7 bases sitting between them. The CDR3 has 13 amino acids. The CDR3 here is CASSERQTYEQYF. In DNA form, the CDR3 reads TGTGCCAGCAGTGAAAGACAGACCTACGAGCAGTACTTC.

The rearrangement joins TRBV13 to TRBJ1-1, with 7 nucleotides matching TRBD1. Germline CDR1 is PRHDT and CDR2 is FYEKMQ (reference sequence). The CDR3 length is 16 residues. The ends lost 0 bases at V and 1 base at J; junction bases unmatched: 5. The CDR3 reads CASSLGLGTENTEAFF. The CDR3 region has the DNA TGTGCCAGCAGCTTAGGCCTCGGGACAGAGAACACTGAAGCTTTCTTT.

V and J are TRBV7-9 and TRBJ2-1, with 10 bases identical to TRBD1. In germline, CDR1 is SEHNR, CDR2 FQNEAQ (reference sequence). The CDR3 covers 16 residues. Germline trimming cut 5 bases from V and 8 bases from J; bases unmatched to any gene: 12. In DNA form, the CDR3 reads TGTGCCAGCAGCCCCGATCCGGACAGGGGGAGGCATGAGCAGTTCTTC. As protein: CASSPDPDRGRHEQFF.

V and J are TRBV7-9 and TRBJ2-5, with D maybe TRBD1 (6 bases). V was trimmed by 1 base and J by 5 bases, leaving 14 bases between them. This CDR3 comprises 15 residues. CDR1 SEHNR and CDR2 FQNEAQ come from the germline V gene (reference sequence). The CDR3 sequence: CASSLGTVFRETQYF. The CDR3 DNA reads as TGTGCCAGCAGCTTAGGGACAGTCTTTCGGGAGACCCAGTACTTC.

This rearrangement joins TRBV9 to TRBJ2-3, with TRBD1 identical over 8 bases. The CDR3 totals 15 residues. Germline V gene sequence: CDR1 SGDLS, CDR2 YYNGEE. The V gene end was trimmed by 5 bases and the J gene end by 3 bases; junction bases not matched to a gene: 8. The CDR3 bases are TGTGCCAGCAGAGCCACAGGGGGAGAAACAGATACGCAGTATTTT. This gives the protein CASRATGGETDTQYF.